The T cell receptor (beta chain) under discussion was sequenced for a study of blood T cells in healthy people across ages. Study results and caveats: While age rose, TCR beta diversity per million T cells dropped in a roughly linear way.

The V end was cut by 0 bases, the J end by 6 bases, with 14 bases between. This CDR3 has 14 residues. CDR1 is DFQATT, CDR2 SNEGSKA, per germline (reference sequence). It was around 9 milliliters of peripheral blood that were drawn from each donor. Then a second PCR, running about 7 to 11 cycles, was carried out with a sample-barcoded 5' primer and a J-beta primer mix. Each cDNA molecule received a tag from a template-switch adaptor that had 12 random nucleotides. Researchers report that each sample yielded at least 2.5 million CDR3-containing paired-end reads. From the 5' RACE reads, TCRdb called clonotypes with MiXCR, one entry per CDR3 protein. The sample lists approximately 940,000 distinct CDR3 sequences, approximately 49% occurring once. The table lists this clonotype with a few counts. Its antigen is still unknown.

The source material was blood. The sequence was obtained from a man younger than 45 in good health. V gene TRBV20-1 combines with J gene TRBJ1-2; D call uncertain. DNA for the CDR3: TGCAGTGCTAGAGAAGGTCGGCGAGATCATGGCTACACCTTC. Translated, it gives CSAREGRRDHGYTF.